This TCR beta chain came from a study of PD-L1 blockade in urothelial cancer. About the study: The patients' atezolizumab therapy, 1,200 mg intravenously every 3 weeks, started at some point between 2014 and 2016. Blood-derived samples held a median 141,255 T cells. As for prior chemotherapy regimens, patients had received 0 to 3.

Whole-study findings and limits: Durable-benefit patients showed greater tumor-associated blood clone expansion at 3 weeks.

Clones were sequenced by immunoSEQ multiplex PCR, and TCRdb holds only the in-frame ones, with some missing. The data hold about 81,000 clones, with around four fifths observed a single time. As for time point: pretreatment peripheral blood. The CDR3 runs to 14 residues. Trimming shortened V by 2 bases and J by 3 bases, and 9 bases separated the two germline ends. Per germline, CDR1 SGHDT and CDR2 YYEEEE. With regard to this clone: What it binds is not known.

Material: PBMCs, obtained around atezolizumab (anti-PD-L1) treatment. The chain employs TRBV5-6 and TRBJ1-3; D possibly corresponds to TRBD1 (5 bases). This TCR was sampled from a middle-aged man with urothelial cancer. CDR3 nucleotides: TGTGCCAGCAGCTTCGGGCAGGGTGGAAACACCATATATTTT. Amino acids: CASSFGQGGNTIYF.